This T cell receptor beta chain was identified during a study of Tregs in tolerant kidney transplant recipients. Study results and caveats: This study did not directly address biological reproducibility.

CDR3 length: 14 residues. Germline assignment: CDR1 SGHRS and CDR2 YFSETQ. V lost 4 bases and J lost 4; bases outside the gene matches: 6. TCRdb's copy holds only in-frame clones and misses some; the assay was immunoSEQ multiplex PCR. The table has 110,000 or so clones, around 94% seen once. Turning to this clone: Antigen: not known.

The specimen sequenced was CD4+ T cells from blood. V and J are TRBV5-1 and TRBJ1-2, with 8 bases matching TRBD1. The source is a human donor in good health. This CDR3 reads CASSPGTGPYGYTF. The CDR3 region has the DNA TGCGCCAGCAGCCCCGGGACAGGCCCCTATGGCTACACCTTC.